The subject of this entry is one TCR beta chain. No antigen is known for it. Base qualities are missing; no much larger clone stands one base away. The immunoSEQ Assay, a bias-controlled multiplex PCR, was used to amplify TCRbeta CDR3 regions from genomic DNA. The study's own analysis went as follows. Within the assay, amplification of reference gene primers was used to estimate how many nucleated cells each sample contained. To quantify the absolute abundance of each unique TCRbeta CDR3 rearrangement, sequence reads were collapsed and filtered. For each sample, productive Simpson clonality was calculated by taking the square root of Simpson's diversity index across productive rearrangements. In its TCRdb copy, this immuneACCESS table keeps in-frame sequences only and misses some clones. Where compared with another copy, unresolved V genes explain less than half of these, and the others have no known cause. Clonal size and the V and J genes are those of that table, whereas D and trimming came from the DNA. In all, the sample holds 280,000 or so clones, and approximately 85% of those were seen once. Of the sample, 2.2% is held by the ten largest clones.

The data originate from a study of blood T cell repertoires in COVID-19 (dated by TCRdb to about 2020). With respect to the entire study: The collaborator samples originated in the United States, Italy and Spain and spanned the acute and convalescent phases of COVID-19. Where HLA class I and class II types were available, the types were taken from metadata supplied by the sample provider, not from assay-based typing. The material from the prospective study consisted of cDNA or gDNA derived from T cells, B-cell-depleted T cells, or PBMCs. The dataset comprised deeply sampled blood TCRbeta repertoires from subjects exposed to, actively infected with, or recovered from COVID-19. Sample metadata almost always included a de-identified subject ID, COVID-19 status, age in years and sex. The samples were drawn from two sources: the first 160 participants of the ongoing ImmuneRACE study, and 1,200 or so subjects contributed by 6 global collaborators. The repertoires were released in a freely available public database meant as a resource for research on the immune response to SARS-CoV-2.

The research as a whole found: The quantity of clinical and demographic metadata differed by source and by participant and was supplied without curation.

V drops 1 base and J drops 4 bases, leaving 13 bases in between. The CDR3 numbers 15 residues from cysteine through phenylalanine. The retained sequence is limited to the CDR3, 45 bases, with the frame set at the first base. From a lookup of the germline V gene, CDR1 and CDR2 are MNHNS and SASEGT. Enrolling through a virtual design, the prospective study's participants ranged in age from roughly 18 to 95 years and lived across more than 20 United States geographic areas. To assign participants to cohorts, the prospective study relied on clinical history that participants themselves reported in a screening survey and a study questionnaire. Recovered participants in ImmuneRACE Cohort 3 were defined as having two consecutive negative NP/OP PCR tests, clearance from a healthcare professional, or resolution of symptoms. In the prospective study, whole blood, serum and a nasopharyngeal or oropharyngeal swab were collected from each participant by mobile phlebotomists. Additional blood draws and questionnaires over an approximately 2-month period could optionally be provided by prospective study participants. Before DNA extraction, prospective study blood samples were shipped either frozen or at room temperature.

The clonotype originates from a man under 40 who had recovered from COVID-19. This sequence uses TRBV6-1 and TRBJ1-2; TRBD1 is a weak D gene call, 6 bases matching. The sample comprised PBMCs or T cells enriched from blood (not recorded which). The base sequence is TGTGCCAGCAGTGAAGTCGTGGGGGCCGTCTATGGCTACACCTTC. This sequence encodes CASSEVVGAVYGYTF.